This T cell receptor beta chain came from a study of a mutant IDH1 vaccine in newly diagnosed glioma. Study at large: Previous care, which was radiotherapy, temozolomide, or both, most often involved both.

The junction had 0 bases not matched to a gene; V was cut back by 4 bases and J by 1 base. This CDR3 region has 13 residues. Germline CDR1 is WNHNN and CDR2 is SYGVQD (reference sequence). Method: immunoSEQ multiplex PCR; TCRdb's copy keeps in-frame clones and lacks some. This sample carries roughly 60,000 clones, more than 75% of them seen once, and the ten largest clones take about 4%. In its sample, this clone was seen a few times. As yet, its antigen is unknown. Time point indicated: week 23, last vaccination. Mutant IDH1 20-mer peptide, at 300 ug, made up each vaccine dose, with topical imiquimod. General study points: Of the patients, roughly 95% had vaccine-induced immune responses.

The TCR sequence derives from a man aged 30-40 years with glioma. The material sequenced was PBMCs, taken from a glioma patient whose treatment included an IDH1 peptide vaccine. V is TRBV10-1 and J is TRBJ2-7; 8 nucleotides agree with TRBD1. CDR3 nucleotide sequence: TGCGCCAGCAGTGGGACAGGGTCCTACGAGCAGTACTTC. This gives the protein CASSGTGSYEQYF.